These T cell receptor beta chains were read from a single sample in a study of blood T cell repertoires in COVID-19. Some clones are missing from TCRdb's copy, which holds only in-frame ones; the method was immunoSEQ multiplex PCR. Of more than 150,000 clones listed, about 72% were seen once; the top ten hold roughly a sixth. Sequenced sample: PBMCs or T cells enriched from blood (not recorded which). These receptors originate from a woman in her fifties or sixties who had recovered from COVID-19. The CDR3 runs from the conserved cysteine through the conserved F or W. A D gene is named only where the DNA matches it firmly. Where a row states a size, it is once, few, many or the class of an expanded clone; other rows omit it.

abundance: few
j_gene: TRBJ1-1
v_gene: TRBV5-1
d_gene: -
CDR3nt: TGCGCCAGCAGGGTACAGGGGAACACTGAAGCTTTCTTT
CDR3aa: CASRVQGNTEAFF

abundance: -
j_gene: TRBJ1-2
v_gene: TRBV28
d_gene: -
CDR3nt: TGTGCCAGCAGTTTTGGTGGGAGGGGCTATGGCTACACCTTC
CDR3aa: CASSFGGRGYGYTF

abundance: -
j_gene: TRBJ2-7
v_gene: TRBV19
d_gene: -
CDR3nt: TGTGCCAGTAGTAGGACAGCATCCTACGAGCAGTACTTC
CDR3aa: CASSRTASYEQYF

abundance: -
j_gene: TRBJ2-7
v_gene: TRBV19
d_gene: -
CDR3nt: TGTGCCAGTAGGAAGGCAGGGAAATTCGGCGAGCAGTACTTC
CDR3aa: CASRKAGKFGEQYF

abundance: -
j_gene: TRBJ1-1
v_gene: TRBV5-4
d_gene: TRBD1
CDR3nt: TGTGCCAGCAGCCTGGGGGGGACAGTAGCAAGGCGCGAAGCTTTCTTT
CDR3aa: CASSLGGTVARREAFF

abundance: -
j_gene: TRBJ1-2
v_gene: TRBV28
d_gene: -
CDR3nt: TGTGCCAGCAGTCTCATAGAGGGGGGGCGTATTAAGAATGGCTACACCTTC
CDR3aa: CASSLIEGGRIKNGYTF

abundance: -
j_gene: TRBJ1-5
v_gene: TRBV3-1/TRBV3-2
d_gene: TRBD1
CDR3nt: TGTGCCAGCAGCAACGGACAGGGCGGGCAGCCCCAGCATTTT
CDR3aa: CASSNGQGGQPQHF

abundance: -
j_gene: TRBJ2-1
v_gene: TRBV5-1
d_gene: -
CDR3nt: TGCGCCAGCAGCTTGGGGCCGTTCCAAGGGGACAATGAGCAGTTCTTC
CDR3aa: CASSLGPFQGDNEQFF

abundance: -
j_gene: TRBJ2-3
v_gene: TRBV7-9
d_gene: -
CDR3nt: TGTGCCAGCGGCAGGCCACCGTCCTATACGCAGTATTTT
CDR3aa: CASGRPPSYTQYF

abundance: -
j_gene: TRBJ2-7
v_gene: TRBV28
d_gene: -
CDR3nt: TGTGCCAGCAGACATGGACTTGAGCAGTACTTC
CDR3aa: CASRHGLEQYF

abundance: -
j_gene: TRBJ1-2
v_gene: TRBV27
d_gene: TRBD1
CDR3nt: TGTGCCAGCAGTTTATCGAACAGGGGTCGAACCTATGGCTACACCTTC
CDR3aa: CASSLSNRGRTYGYTF